The 13 T cell receptor beta chains below come from one sample, sequenced in a study of cytomegalovirus exposure and HLA in healthy donors. The PCR was carried out with 60 Vbeta primers and 13 Jbeta primers. The method was immunoSEQ multiplex PCR; TCRdb's version includes in-frame clones alone and lacks a portion of them. The sample consists of 120,000 or so clones, around 87% of them appearing once. The specimen sequenced was PBMCs. These TCRs come from a middle-aged man in good health and CMV-seronegative.

The chain couples TRBV5-3 to TRBJ1-5; 7 nucleotides agree with TRBD1. TRBV5-3 is an ORF, with its function uncertain. This CDR3 spans 14 amino acids. The V segment lost 4 bases and the J segment 5 bases; nucleotides outside the gene matches: 6. The CDR3 nucleotides are TGTGCCAGAAGCCCAACAGGGGCGGATCAGCCCCAGCATTTT. Translation: CARSPTGADQPQHF.

This clone turned up a few times. The chain links TRBV6-1 to TRBJ1-2, with TRBD1 matching over 7 bases. Trimming took 6 bases from V and 5 from J; bases not matched to a gene: 3. CDR1 is MNHNS, CDR2 SASEGT, per germline. The CDR3 has 12 residues. The CDR3 sequence: CASRGTAYGYTF. As DNA, the CDR3 is TGTGCCAGCAGGGGGACAGCTTATGGCTACACCTTC.

The V and J genes are TRBV30 and TRBJ1-3, with D uncertain. Between the trimmed V and J ends, which lost 0 bases and 0 bases, there was a span of 9 bases. The CDR3 is 15 residues long. Per the germline V gene, CDR1 is GTSNPN and CDR2 is SVGIG (reference sequence). CDR3 DNA sequence: TGTGCCTGGAGTGTACTGGGCAGCTCTGGAAACACCATATATTTT. Translating gives CAWSVLGSSGNTIYF.

This chain connects TRBV14 to TRBJ1-2; D is unresolved. With 4 bases removed from V and 4 bases from J, the gap between germline ends came to 10 bases. Germline V CDR1 and CDR2: SGHDN, FVKESK. The CDR3 has 13 amino acids. The CDR3 spells CASSPLGTYGYTF. The CDR3 bases are TGTGCCAGCAGCCCTCTGGGCACCTATGGCTACACCTTC.

Only one count was recorded for this clone. V usage is TRBV5-1 and J usage is TRBJ2-1; TRBD2 matches 9 bases. CDR1 and CDR2 (germline): SGHRS, YFSETQ. J gave up 9 bases and V 0 bases, and 16 bases lay outside the gene matches. This CDR3 region has 18 residues. The CDR3 sequence is CASSLADSRAGGRREQFF. In DNA form, the CDR3 reads TGCGCCAGCAGCTTGGCCGATTCCAGGGCGGGGGGGCGGCGTGAGCAGTTCTTC. Full variable domain (missing parts from reference TRBV5-1 and TRBJ2-1): KAGVTQTPRYLIKTRGQQVTLSCSPISGHRSVSWYQQTPGQGLQFLFEYFSETQRNKGNFPGRFSGRQFSNSRSEMNVSTLELGDSALYLCASSLADSRAGGRREQFFGPGTRLTVL.

V gene TRBV25-1 combines with J gene TRBJ2-4; 11 bases map to TRBD1. This CDR3 is built from 17 residues. Germline assignment: CDR1 MGHDK and CDR2 SYGVNS. After removal of 3 bases from V and 3 bases from J, the junction contained 7 bases not matched to a gene. In DNA, the CDR3 is TGTGCCAGCAGTGAGACCGGGACAGGGGGAGGCAAAAACATTCAGTACTTC. It yields the protein CASSETGTGGGKNIQYF. The full variable domain, its missing parts supplied by reference TRBV25-1 and TRBJ2-4, is EADIYQTPRYLVIGTGKKITLECSQTMGHDKMYWYQQDPGMELHLIHYSYGVNSTEKGDLSSESTVSRIRTEHFPLTLESARPSHTSQYLCASSETGTGGGKNIQYFGAGTRLSVL.

V gene TRBV19 combines with J gene TRBJ1-1; no clear D. CDR1 LNHDA and CDR2 SQIVND come from the germline V gene (reference sequence). With 3 bases removed from V and 3 bases from J, the gap between germline ends came to 11 bases. This CDR3 has 14 residues. The CDR3 sequence is CASSIQSGYTEAFF. As DNA, the CDR3 is TGTGCCAGTAGTATTCAGTCGGGATACACTGAAGCTTTCTTT.

The chain is built from TRBV7-2 and TRBJ2-7, with 13 bases matching TRBD2. J gave up 7 bases and V 5 bases, and 8 bases lay outside the gene matches. The germline CDR1 and CDR2 sequences are SGHTA and FQGNSA. This CDR3 comprises 15 residues. CDR3 in DNA: TGTGCCAGCAGCGTACTAGCGGGGGGGCCGGGGGAGCAGTACTTC. Its translation is CASSVLAGGPGEQYF.

The J gene is TRBJ2-2, the V gene TRBV12-5; possibly TRBD2 for D (5 bases). The V gene's germline CDR1 is LGHNT and CDR2 FRNRAP. Trimming took 5 bases from V and 4 from J, leaving 11 bases between them. The CDR3 has 14 residues. The CDR3 DNA reads TGTGCTAGTGGTGTGAGGAGGAGCACCGGGGAGCTGTTTTTT. It yields the protein CASGVRRSTGELFF.

The rearrangement links TRBV12-5 to TRBJ2-3; 7 nucleotides line up with TRBD2. V trimming: 4 bases; J trimming: 8 bases; junction bases outside the gene matches: 3. The CDR3 is made up of 12 amino acids. Germline loops: CDR1 LGHNT, CDR2 FRNRAP. This CDR3 reads CASGSAGSTQYF. The DNA for the CDR3 is TGTGCTAGTGGTTCAGCGGGGTCTACGCAGTATTTT.

About this clone: Within the sample, other DNA sequences also encode this same CDR3. The chain carries TRBV15 and TRBJ1-6, with a weak D call TRBD1 (6 bases). Germline V CDR1 and CDR2: LNHNV, YYDKDF (reference sequence). This CDR3 has 17 residues. The V gene lost 1 base and the J gene lost 0 bases, with 10 bases spanning the gap. CDR3 loop: CATSRVTGSSYNSPLHF. In nucleotides, the CDR3 is TGTGCCACCAGCAGAGTTACAGGGAGCTCCTATAATTCACCCCTCCACTTT.

The V gene is TRBV29-1, the J gene TRBJ2-7, with 8 positions matching TRBD2. This CDR3 spans 14 amino acids. V lost 6 bases, J lost 2 bases, and 9 bases stayed unmatched. Germline V CDR1 and CDR2: SQVTM, ANQGSEA. CDR3 sequence (DNA): TGCAGCGTGGTATTTAGCGGGGCGACCTACGAGCAGTACTTC. This codes for CSVVFSGATYEQYF.

This clone was recorded only once. The V and J genes are TRBV6-5 and TRBJ1-3; TRBD1 matches at 8 bases. This CDR3 has 16 amino acids. After removal of 0 bases from V and 3 bases from J, the junction contained 4 bases not matched to a gene. Per the germline V gene, CDR1 is MNHEY and CDR2 is SVGAGI. The CDR3 DNA sequence: TGTGCCAGCAGTTACTCCCGGACAGGGCTTGGAAACACCATATATTTT. Protein product: CASSYSRTGLGNTIYF.